Following are 12 T cell receptor beta chains from one sample sequenced in a study of shared clonotypes between healthy human individuals. The data were produced by immunoSEQ multiplex PCR, yet TCRdb's version contains in-frame clones alone and is incomplete. The table includes roughly 300,000 clones, roughly 84% detected once. Sequencing used memory CD8+ T cells sorted from blood. Subset: CD45RO+ cells pooled with CCR7-negative TemRA cells. These TCRs come from a man aged 18 to 30 in good health.

This chain links TRBV5-4 with TRBJ2-7; tentative D call: TRBD1 (6 bases). The CDR3 has 13 residues. Germline CDR1 reads SGHNT; CDR2 reads YYREEE (reference sequence). V dropped 6 bases and J dropped 1 base, with 11 bases sitting between them. This chain's CDR3 is CASTLQGSYEQYF. The CDR3 DNA reads as TGTGCCAGCACCCTACAGGGTTCCTACGAGCAGTACTTC.

The chain carries TRBV7-8 and TRBJ2-3; no definite D call. Germline CDR1 is SGHVS and CDR2 is FQNEAQ. There are 19 residues in the CDR3. V was pared by 5 bases and J by 2 bases, with 26 bases between. The CDR3 loop is CASSNPLGPALLPTDTQYF. In nucleotides, the CDR3 is TGTGCCAGCAGCAACCCCTTGGGTCCAGCACTCCTCCCCACAGATACGCAGTATTTT.

The chain carries TRBV7-9 and TRBJ2-1; unclear D gene. Trimming took off 5 bases at V and 7 bases at J, with 9 bases between the two ends. The CDR3 runs 12 residues. Germline CDR1 is SEHNR and CDR2 is FQNEAQ (reference sequence). The CDR3 reads CASSRLENEQFF. In DNA, the CDR3 is TGTGCCAGCAGCCGGTTAGAGAATGAGCAGTTCTTC.

V gene TRBV28 combines with J gene TRBJ2-3, with D tentatively TRBD1 or TRBD2 (5 bases each). Per germline, CDR1 MDHEN and CDR2 SYDVKM. V dropped 5 bases and J dropped 2 bases, with 11 bases sitting between them. The CDR3 consists of 14 residues. The CDR3 sequence: CASSDGASTDTQYF. In DNA, the CDR3 is TGTGCCAGCAGTGACGGGGCTTCCACAGATACGCAGTATTTT.

The chain's CDR3 is CASSSLVNPHTDTQYF. In nucleotides, the CDR3 is TGCGCCAGCAGCTCCCTAGTGAACCCCCACACAGATACGCAGTATTTT. V usage is TRBV10-2 and J usage is TRBJ2-3; D ambiguous. Per the germline V gene, CDR1 is WSHSY and CDR2 is SAAADI. Between the trimmed V and J ends, which lost 6 bases and 2 bases, there was a span of 18 bases. The CDR3 runs 16 residues.

The CDR3 sequence: CASSLGLFRVHFGYTF. The CDR3, as DNA: TGTGCCAGCAGCTTAGGCCTTTTCCGGGTGCATTTTGGCTACACCTTC. This rearrangement joins TRBV11-2 to TRBJ1-2, with no clear D. V dropped 1 base and J dropped 7 bases, with 19 bases sitting between them. This CDR3 region has 16 residues. Germline V gives CDR1 SGHAT, CDR2 FQNNGV.

The rearrangement links TRBV9 to TRBJ1-2, with D unresolved. Germline V CDR1 and CDR2: SGDLS, YYNGEE. The CDR3 is 11 amino acids. With 3 bases removed from V and 6 bases from J, the gap between germline ends came to 6 bases. CDR3 amino acids: CASSGVHGYTF. The CDR3 DNA reads TGTGCCAGCAGCGGGGTGCATGGCTACACCTTC.

The J gene is TRBJ1-2, the V gene TRBV6-5; 8 bases are shared with TRBD1. CDR3 length: 15 residues. Germline V gene sequence: CDR1 MNHEY, CDR2 SVGAGI. Trimming removed 5 bases from V and 4 bases from J; junction bases left unmatched: 9. CDR3 region: CASSPGQDPTYGYTF. The CDR3 bases are TGTGCCAGCAGTCCGGGACAGGACCCAACCTATGGCTACACCTTC.

The chain links TRBV11-2 to TRBJ2-2, with D perhaps TRBD1 or TRBD2 (5 bases each). V was cut by 5 bases and J by 0 bases, with 13 bases left in between. CDR3 length: 16 amino acids. Per the germline V gene, CDR1 is SGHAT and CDR2 is FQNNGV. CDR3 sequence reads: CASSLYGTANTGELFF. CDR3 sequence (DNA): TGTGCCAGCAGCCTCTATGGGACGGCGAACACCGGGGAGCTGTTTTTT.

The V call is TRBV28, the J call TRBJ1-2; D unresolved. The CDR3 is 14 residues long. V lost 6 bases to trimming and J lost 4 bases, with 15 bases between them. Germline lookup yields CDR1 MDHEN and CDR2 SYDVKM. CDR3 sequence (DNA): TGTGCCAGCAGATCGGGTCAGTATAGCTATGGCTACACCTTC. It is translated as CASRSGQYSYGYTF.

V is TRBV11-2 and J is TRBJ2-1; D is ambiguous. This CDR3 region has 12 residues. The ends were cut back, 2 bases at V and 8 bases at J, with 7 bases in the middle. Germline values: CDR1 SGHAT, CDR2 FQNNGV. The CDR3 coding sequence is TGTGCCAGCAGCTTACAGGTCGATGAGCAGTTCTTC. It translates to CASSLQVDEQFF.

The CDR3 nucleotides read TGTGCCTGGAGTGAGACGGGGGGATACAATGAGCAGTTCTTC. It encodes CAWSETGGYNEQFF. The V call is TRBV30, the J call TRBJ2-1, with 7 bases aligning to TRBD2. V was pared by 1 base and J by 4 bases, with 4 bases of the junction left unmatched. Per germline, CDR1 GTSNPN and CDR2 SVGIG (reference sequence). The CDR3 has 14 amino acids.